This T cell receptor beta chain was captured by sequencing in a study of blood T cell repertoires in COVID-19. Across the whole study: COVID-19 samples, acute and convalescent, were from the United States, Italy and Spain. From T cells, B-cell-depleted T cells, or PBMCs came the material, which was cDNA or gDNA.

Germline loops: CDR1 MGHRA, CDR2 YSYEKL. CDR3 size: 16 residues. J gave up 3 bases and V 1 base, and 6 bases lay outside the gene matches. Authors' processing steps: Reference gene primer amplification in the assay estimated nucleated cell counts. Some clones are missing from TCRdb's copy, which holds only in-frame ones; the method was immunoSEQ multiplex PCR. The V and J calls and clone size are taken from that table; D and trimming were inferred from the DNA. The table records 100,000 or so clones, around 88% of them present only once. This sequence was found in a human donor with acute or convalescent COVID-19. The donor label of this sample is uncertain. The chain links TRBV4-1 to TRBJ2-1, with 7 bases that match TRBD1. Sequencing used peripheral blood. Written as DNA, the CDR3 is TGCGCCAGCAGCCAAGGCCGGGACAGATACTACAATGAGCAGTTCTTC. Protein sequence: CASSQGRDRYYNEQFF.